This is a list of T cell receptor beta chains from one sample in a study of T-cell memory formation after mild COVID-19. TCRdb ran MiXCR on the 5' RACE reads and lists one entry per CDR3 protein. The sample includes approximately 34,000 distinct CDR3 sequences, approximately 8.3% seen only once; the top ten take around 28%. Sample: PBMCs or a T cell subset sorted from them (not recorded which). All receptors come from a man between 18 and 29 years old who had mild COVID-19 (a few samples of this study predate the infection). Cell type and time point are not known. Both conserved end residues are part of each CDR3. Each record gives: CDR3 DNA, CDR3 protein, clone size, D gene, J gene, V gene. D genes are given only for firm matches. The size of a clone is reported for some rows only, either as once, few or many, or as a class for expanded clones.

CDR3 DNA: TGTGCCAGTAGTATAGATGGGGGGCAGCCCCAGCATTTT; CDR3 protein: CASSIDGGQPQHF; clone size: few; D gene: NA; J gene: TRBJ1-5; V gene: TRBV19
CDR3 DNA: TGTGCCAGCAGCTTAAGCACTAGCGGCTACAATGAGCAGTTCTTC; CDR3 protein: CASSLSTSGYNEQFF; clone size: NA; D gene: TRBD2; J gene: TRBJ2-1; V gene: TRBV7-3
CDR3 DNA: TGTGCCAGCAGCGGCAGGTTTGGCATGAACACTGAAGCTTTCTTT; CDR3 protein: CASSGRFGMNTEAFF; clone size: many; D gene: NA; J gene: TRBJ1-1; V gene: TRBV7-2
CDR3 DNA: TGTGCCTCCCACCAAGGGAGGGGGGGCCCGGAGACCCAGTACTTC; CDR3 protein: CASHQGRGGPETQYF; clone size: many; D gene: NA; J gene: TRBJ2-5; V gene: TRBV10-3
CDR3 DNA: TGTGCCAGCACATTAGCAAGTGAGCAGTTCTTC; CDR3 protein: CASTLASEQFF; clone size: many; D gene: NA; J gene: TRBJ2-1; V gene: TRBV6-2/TRBV6-3
CDR3 DNA: TGTGCCAGCAGCCCGGGCCCCTCGTCTCAGCCCCAGCATTTT; CDR3 protein: CASSPGPSSQPQHF; clone size: many; D gene: NA; J gene: TRBJ1-5; V gene: TRBV7-2
CDR3 DNA: TGTGCCAGCAGTCGAGGGTCCGGCACCGGGGAGCTGTTTTTT; CDR3 protein: CASSRGSGTGELFF; clone size: many; D gene: NA; J gene: TRBJ2-2; V gene: TRBV3-1
CDR3 DNA: TGTGCCAGCAGCTTACCGGGGAGGTTCTCCGAGCAGTACTTC; CDR3 protein: CASSLPGRFSEQYF; clone size: many; D gene: NA; J gene: TRBJ2-7; V gene: TRBV7-9
CDR3 DNA: TGTGCCAGCAGCACGCAACAGGGGGTCTATGGCTACACCTTC; CDR3 protein: CASSTQQGVYGYTF; clone size: many; D gene: TRBD1; J gene: TRBJ1-2; V gene: TRBV7-2
CDR3 DNA: TGTGCCAGCACCCCGGGGAGGGGAGACAATGAGCAGTTCTTC; CDR3 protein: CASTPGRGDNEQFF; clone size: many; D gene: TRBD2; J gene: TRBJ2-1; V gene: TRBV7-2
CDR3 DNA: TGCGCCAGCAGCCAAGAGGTCACAGGGAATGAAAAACTGTTTTTT; CDR3 protein: CASSQEVTGNEKLFF; clone size: NA; D gene: NA; J gene: TRBJ1-4; V gene: TRBV4-1
CDR3 DNA: TGCGCCAGCAGCCTGAGGGCAGGGAACGAAAAACTGTTTTTT; CDR3 protein: CASSLRAGNEKLFF; clone size: NA; D gene: NA; J gene: TRBJ1-4; V gene: TRBV5-1
CDR3 DNA: TGTGCCAGCAGCCAAGGGACTCTGGGATATGGCTACACCTTC; CDR3 protein: CASSQGTLGYGYTF; clone size: many; D gene: NA; J gene: TRBJ1-2; V gene: TRBV4-2
CDR3 DNA: TGTGCCAGCAGCCTCCGAGCAAGAACGAACACTGAAGCTTTCTTT; CDR3 protein: CASSLRARTNTEAFF; clone size: few; D gene: NA; J gene: TRBJ1-1; V gene: TRBV7-9
CDR3 DNA: TGCGCCAGCAGCTTGGTTAGCGAGCAGTACTTC; CDR3 protein: CASSLVSEQYF; clone size: few; D gene: NA; J gene: TRBJ2-7; V gene: TRBV5-1
CDR3 DNA: TGCGCCAGCAGCCAAGAGGTCCCCGTGGCCGACATCTATGGCTACACCTTC; CDR3 protein: CASSQEVPVADIYGYTF; clone size: many; D gene: NA; J gene: TRBJ1-2; V gene: TRBV4-1
CDR3 DNA: TGTGCCAGCAGCTCACGACAGGGGTGGTACGAGCAGTACTTC; CDR3 protein: CASSSRQGWYEQYF; clone size: many; D gene: TRBD1; J gene: TRBJ2-7; V gene: TRBV7-2
CDR3 DNA: TGTGCCAGCAGTTACTCGCAGTACAATGAGCAGTTCTTC; CDR3 protein: CASSYSQYNEQFF; clone size: once; D gene: NA; J gene: TRBJ2-1; V gene: TRBV6-5
CDR3 DNA: TGTGCCAGCAGCTTAAGCTCCTACGAGCAGTACTTC; CDR3 protein: CASSLSSYEQYF; clone size: NA; D gene: NA; J gene: TRBJ2-7; V gene: TRBV28
CDR3 DNA: TGTGCCAGCAGCTTACTGACACTCGTTTACACAGATACGCAGTATTTT; CDR3 protein: CASSLLTLVYTDTQYF; clone size: many; D gene: NA; J gene: TRBJ2-3; V gene: TRBV7-9
CDR3 DNA: TGTGCCTGGAGTCGAGGACTAGCGGGGGGCACAGATACGCAGTATTTT; CDR3 protein: CAWSRGLAGGTDTQYF; clone size: many; D gene: TRBD2; J gene: TRBJ2-3; V gene: TRBV30
CDR3 DNA: TGCGCCAGCAGCCTAACGACGAACAGAGAGGGCTACACCTTC; CDR3 protein: CASSLTTNREGYTF; clone size: few; D gene: NA; J gene: TRBJ1-2; V gene: TRBV5-1
CDR3 DNA: TGCGCCAGCAGCCGTGACGCTAACGGGGAGCTGTTTTTT; CDR3 protein: CASSRDANGELFF; clone size: many; D gene: NA; J gene: TRBJ2-2; V gene: TRBV5-1
CDR3 DNA: TGTGCCAGCACCGAGCGGGACGGGAGATCTCAAGAGACCCAGTACTTC; CDR3 protein: CASTERDGRSQETQYF; clone size: many; D gene: TRBD2; J gene: TRBJ2-5; V gene: TRBV12-3/TRBV12-4
CDR3 DNA: TGTGCCAGCAGTTACGGAGGGGGCGGCTCCTACGAGCAGTACTTC; CDR3 protein: CASSYGGGGSYEQYF; clone size: NA; D gene: NA; J gene: TRBJ2-7; V gene: TRBV6-5
CDR3 DNA: TGCAGTGCTAGAGATCGTATAGGGAACACTGAAGCTTTCTTT; CDR3 protein: CSARDRIGNTEAFF; clone size: many; D gene: NA; J gene: TRBJ1-1; V gene: TRBV20-1
CDR3 DNA: TGTGCCAGCAGCCGCTCGACTAGCGAGCAGTTCTTC; CDR3 protein: CASSRSTSEQFF; clone size: many; D gene: TRBD2; J gene: TRBJ2-1; V gene: TRBV7-2
CDR3 DNA: TGTGCCAGCAGCCAAGTCGCAGGCGCTACCGGGGAGCTGTTTTTT; CDR3 protein: CASSQVAGATGELFF; clone size: many; D gene: NA; J gene: TRBJ2-2; V gene: TRBV14
CDR3 DNA: TGTGCCAGCAGTCACCCCTCTGAGTACGGGGCTGAGCAGTTCTTC; CDR3 protein: CASSHPSEYGAEQFF; clone size: NA; D gene: NA; J gene: TRBJ2-1; V gene: TRBV6-5
CDR3 DNA: TGTGCCAGCAGCTTAGGGGAACATACGCAGTATTTT; CDR3 protein: CASSLGEHTQYF; clone size: many; D gene: NA; J gene: TRBJ2-3; V gene: TRBV7-4
CDR3 DNA: TGCGCCAGCAGCTTGTACCAGGGGGCGCCTGGCTACACCTTC; CDR3 protein: CASSLYQGAPGYTF; clone size: NA; D gene: TRBD1; J gene: TRBJ1-2; V gene: TRBV5-1
CDR3 DNA: TGTGCCAGCAGCCTGGCGGGGGAAGTCGGTGGCTACACCTTC; CDR3 protein: CASSLAGEVGGYTF; clone size: many; D gene: NA; J gene: TRBJ1-2; V gene: TRBV7-2
CDR3 DNA: TGCAGTGCTAGAGGGACTAGCGGGGAATCCGGGGAGCTGTTTTTT; CDR3 protein: CSARGTSGESGELFF; clone size: many; D gene: TRBD2; J gene: TRBJ2-2; V gene: TRBV20-1
CDR3 DNA: TGTGCCACCAGCAGAGACGGACTCACTGAAGCTTTCTTT; CDR3 protein: CATSRDGLTEAFF; clone size: many; D gene: NA; J gene: TRBJ1-1; V gene: TRBV15
CDR3 DNA: TGTGCCAGCTCACCACCTGCCCCGGGGGGGGCTAGGAATGAGCAGTTCTTC; CDR3 protein: CASSPPAPGGARNEQFF; clone size: many; D gene: TRBD2; J gene: TRBJ2-1; V gene: TRBV18
CDR3 DNA: TGTGCCAGCAGCTTAGCGGGGCCGGTTAGCTCCTACAATGAGCAGTTCTTC; CDR3 protein: CASSLAGPVSSYNEQFF; clone size: many; D gene: NA; J gene: TRBJ2-1; V gene: TRBV7-2
CDR3 DNA: TGCGCCAGCAGGGATCTAGCGGGCATCACAGATACGCAGTATTTT; CDR3 protein: CASRDLAGITDTQYF; clone size: many; D gene: TRBD2; J gene: TRBJ2-3; V gene: TRBV5-1
CDR3 DNA: TGTGCCAGCAGTTATGGTTCATCGCGGACCGAGCAGTACTTC; CDR3 protein: CASSYGSSRTEQYF; clone size: many; D gene: NA; J gene: TRBJ2-7; V gene: TRBV12-3/TRBV12-4
CDR3 DNA: TGTGCCAGCAGCCCTCGGGGGGGGGCTGGAGGAGATACGCAGTATTTT; CDR3 protein: CASSPRGGAGGDTQYF; clone size: many; D gene: TRBD2; J gene: TRBJ2-3; V gene: TRBV7-3
CDR3 DNA: TGTGCCAGCTCCGGGACTAGCGGAAGGAATGAGCAGTTCTTC; CDR3 protein: CASSGTSGRNEQFF; clone size: many; D gene: TRBD2; J gene: TRBJ2-1; V gene: TRBV27
CDR3 DNA: TGTGCCAGCAGCTTCGGATATCAGCCCCAGCATTTT; CDR3 protein: CASSFGYQPQHF; clone size: few; D gene: NA; J gene: TRBJ1-5; V gene: TRBV5-6
CDR3 DNA: TGTGCCAGCAGGTCCCTCGGGGGCGGCGGGGAGCTGTTTTTT; CDR3 protein: CASRSLGGGGELFF; clone size: many; D gene: NA; J gene: TRBJ2-2; V gene: TRBV7-6
CDR3 DNA: TGCAGCGTAAGGACAGGGGCGAGCTCTGGAAACACCATATATTTT; CDR3 protein: CSVRTGASSGNTIYF; clone size: NA; D gene: TRBD1; J gene: TRBJ1-3; V gene: TRBV29-1
CDR3 DNA: NA; CDR3 protein: CASSFGPGGETQYF; clone size: many; D gene: NA; J gene: TRBJ2-5; V gene: TRBV5-5
CDR3 DNA: TGTGCCAGCAGGGCAGGGTTCGCAACTAATGAAAAACTGTTTTTT; CDR3 protein: CASRAGFATNEKLFF; clone size: many; D gene: NA; J gene: TRBJ1-4; V gene: TRBV6-1
CDR3 DNA: TGCGCCAGCAGCTTGGAATGGACAGGGATGGGCGTCCTGACTTTC; CDR3 protein: CASSLEWTGMGVLTF; clone size: medium-sized; D gene: TRBD1; J gene: TRBJ2-6; V gene: TRBV5-1
CDR3 DNA: TGTGCCAGCCTCCCAGGTGAGGCCAACGTCCTGACTTTC; CDR3 protein: CASLPGEANVLTF; clone size: many; D gene: NA; J gene: TRBJ2-6; V gene: TRBV2
CDR3 DNA: TGCGCCAGCAGCCAAGATCTGCTTACGGGGGCTAGCACAGATACGCAGTATTTT; CDR3 protein: CASSQDLLTGASTDTQYF; clone size: many; D gene: NA; J gene: TRBJ2-3; V gene: TRBV4-3
CDR3 DNA: TGTGCCAGCCAGGCGGACGAATCCAATTCACCCCTCCACTTT; CDR3 protein: CASQADESNSPLHF; clone size: many; D gene: NA; J gene: TRBJ1-6; V gene: TRBV2
CDR3 DNA: TGTGCCATCAGTGCCGGGACGCACACCGGGGAGCTGTTTTTT; CDR3 protein: CAISAGTHTGELFF; clone size: many; D gene: NA; J gene: TRBJ2-2; V gene: TRBV10-3
CDR3 DNA: TGCAGCACCCAAAGGGGGGCGGAAGAGACCCAGTACTTC; CDR3 protein: CSTQRGAEETQYF; clone size: medium-sized; D gene: NA; J gene: TRBJ2-5; V gene: TRBV29-1
CDR3 DNA: TGTGCCAGAGCCGGGGGTGGCACCGGGGAGCTGTTTTTT; CDR3 protein: CARAGGGTGELFF; clone size: many; D gene: NA; J gene: TRBJ2-2; V gene: TRBV2
CDR3 DNA: TGTGCCAGCAGTTTGGACGGCGGGGAGCTGTTTTTT; CDR3 protein: CASSLDGGELFF; clone size: many; D gene: NA; J gene: TRBJ2-2; V gene: TRBV5-8
CDR3 DNA: TGTGCCAGCTCGCGACTATCTACAGATACGCAGTATTTT; CDR3 protein: CASSRLSTDTQYF; clone size: NA; D gene: NA; J gene: TRBJ2-3; V gene: TRBV18
CDR3 DNA: TGTGCCACCCAGGTCTCCCGGGCGAGCAATCAGCCCCAGCATTTT; CDR3 protein: CATQVSRASNQPQHF; clone size: many; D gene: NA; J gene: TRBJ1-5; V gene: TRBV10-3